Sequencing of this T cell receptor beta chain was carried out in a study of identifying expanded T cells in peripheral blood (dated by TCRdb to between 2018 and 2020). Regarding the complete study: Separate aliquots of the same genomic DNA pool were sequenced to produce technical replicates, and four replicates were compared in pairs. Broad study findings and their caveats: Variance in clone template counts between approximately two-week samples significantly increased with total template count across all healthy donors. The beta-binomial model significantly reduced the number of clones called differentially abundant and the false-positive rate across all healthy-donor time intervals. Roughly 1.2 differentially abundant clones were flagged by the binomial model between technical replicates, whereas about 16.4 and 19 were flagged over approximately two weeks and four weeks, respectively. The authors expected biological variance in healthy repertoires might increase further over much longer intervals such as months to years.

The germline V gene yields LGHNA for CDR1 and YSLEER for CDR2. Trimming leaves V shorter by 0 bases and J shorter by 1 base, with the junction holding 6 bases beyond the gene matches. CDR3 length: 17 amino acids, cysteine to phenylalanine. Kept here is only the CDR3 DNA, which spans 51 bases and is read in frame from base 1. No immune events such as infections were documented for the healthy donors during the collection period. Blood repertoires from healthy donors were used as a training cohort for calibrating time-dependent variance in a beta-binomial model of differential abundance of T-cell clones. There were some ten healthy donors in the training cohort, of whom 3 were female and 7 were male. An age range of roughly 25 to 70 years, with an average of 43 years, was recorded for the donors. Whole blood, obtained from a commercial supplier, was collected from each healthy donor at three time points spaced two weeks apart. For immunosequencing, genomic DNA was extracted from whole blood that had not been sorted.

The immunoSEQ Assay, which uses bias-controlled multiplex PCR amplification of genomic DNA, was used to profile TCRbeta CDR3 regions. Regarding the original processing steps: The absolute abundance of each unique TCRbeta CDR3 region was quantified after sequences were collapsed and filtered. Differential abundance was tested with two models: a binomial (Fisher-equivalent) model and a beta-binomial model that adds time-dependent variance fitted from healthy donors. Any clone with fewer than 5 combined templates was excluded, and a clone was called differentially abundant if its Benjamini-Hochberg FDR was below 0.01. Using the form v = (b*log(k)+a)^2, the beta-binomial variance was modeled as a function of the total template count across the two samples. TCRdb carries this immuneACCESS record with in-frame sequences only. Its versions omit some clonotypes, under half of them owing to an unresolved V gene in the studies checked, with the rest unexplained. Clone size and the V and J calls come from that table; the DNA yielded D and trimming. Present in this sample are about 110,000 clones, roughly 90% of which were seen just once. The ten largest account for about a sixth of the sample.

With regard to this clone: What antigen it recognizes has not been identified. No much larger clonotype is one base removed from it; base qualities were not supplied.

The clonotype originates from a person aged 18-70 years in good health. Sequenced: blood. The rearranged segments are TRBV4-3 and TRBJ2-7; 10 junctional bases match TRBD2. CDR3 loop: CASSQDLASGGSYEQYF. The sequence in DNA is TGCGCCAGCAGCCAAGATCTGGCTAGCGGGGGTTCCTACGAGCAGTACTTC.